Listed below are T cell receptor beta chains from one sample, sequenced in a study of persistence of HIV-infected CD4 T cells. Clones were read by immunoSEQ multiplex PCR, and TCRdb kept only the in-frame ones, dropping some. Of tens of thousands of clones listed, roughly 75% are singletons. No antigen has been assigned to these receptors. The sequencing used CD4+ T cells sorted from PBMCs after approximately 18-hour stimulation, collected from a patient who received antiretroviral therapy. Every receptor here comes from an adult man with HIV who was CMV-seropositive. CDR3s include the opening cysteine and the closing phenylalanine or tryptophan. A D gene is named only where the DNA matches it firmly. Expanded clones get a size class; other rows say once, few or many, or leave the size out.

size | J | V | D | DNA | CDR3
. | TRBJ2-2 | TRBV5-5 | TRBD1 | TGTGCCAGCAGCAACCTATTAGGACAGGGCGCTAACACCGGGGAGCTGTTTTTT | CASSNLLGQGANTGELFF
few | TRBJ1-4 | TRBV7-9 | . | TGTGCCAGCAGCTTAGTAGGAAATGAAAAACTGTTTTTT | CASSLVGNEKLFF
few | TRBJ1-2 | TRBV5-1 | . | TGCGCCAGCAGCTCGACAGGAGGCCTGAGGCTTAGGGACTACACCTTC | CASSSTGGLRLRDYTF
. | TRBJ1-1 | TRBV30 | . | TGTGCCTGGAGTGTAATCACGAACACTGAAGCTTTCTTT | CAWSVITNTEAFF
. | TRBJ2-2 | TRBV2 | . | TGTGCCAGCACCGCGCGAGACGTCACCGGGGAGCTGTTTTTT | CASTARDVTGELFF
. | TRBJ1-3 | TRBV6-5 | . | TGTGCCACCCTTAGCTCTGGAAACACCATATATTTT | CATLSSGNTIYF
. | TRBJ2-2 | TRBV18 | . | TGTGCCAGCTCACCACAGGGGAAGGGCAACACCGGGGAGCTGTTTTTT | CASSPQGKGNTGELFF
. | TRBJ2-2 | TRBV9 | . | TGTGCCAGCAGCGTAGCGAGTTTTTTCAACACCGGGGAGCTGTTTTTT | CASSVASFFNTGELFF
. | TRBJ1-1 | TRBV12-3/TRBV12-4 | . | TGTGCCAGCAGTTTACAAGCGGATACTGAAGCTTTCTTT | CASSLQADTEAFF
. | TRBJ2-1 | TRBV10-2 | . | TGCGCCAGCAGTGAAACCGCAACTTACAATGAGCAGTTCTTC | CASSETATYNEQFF
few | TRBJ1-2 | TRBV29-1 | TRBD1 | TGCAGCGTTGAAGATCAGGGGGGCCGTGGCTACACCTTC | CSVEDQGGRGYTF
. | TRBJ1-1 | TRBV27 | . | TGTGCCAGCAGTTCCTCCGGGGGGCTGGGTACTGAAGCTTTCTTT | CASSSSGGLGTEAFF
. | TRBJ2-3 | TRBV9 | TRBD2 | TGTGCCAGCAGCGTAAGCGGGGGTAGCACAGATACGCAGTATTTT | CASSVSGGSTDTQYF
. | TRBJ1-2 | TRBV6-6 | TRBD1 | TGTGCCAGCACCCGACAGGGGAACGGCTACACCTTC | CASTRQGNGYTF
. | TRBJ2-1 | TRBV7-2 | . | TGTGCCAGCAGCTCGGGACAGCCCCCTCGGGGGGGTGAGCAGTTCTTC | CASSSGQPPRGGEQFF
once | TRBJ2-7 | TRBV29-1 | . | TGCAGCGTTGAATTGGGGGCGACCTACGAGCAGTACTTC | CSVELGATYEQYF
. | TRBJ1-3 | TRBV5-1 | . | TGCGCCAGCACCCCGGAGGGAGTAGACGGAAACACCATATATTTT | CASTPEGVDGNTIYF
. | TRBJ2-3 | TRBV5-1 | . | TGCGCCAGCAGCTTGGACTCAAGCACAGATACGCAGTATTTT | CASSLDSSTDTQYF
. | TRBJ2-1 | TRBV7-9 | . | TGTGCCAGCAGCCCGGCAACACAGGGAATCCCACAGTTCTTC | CASSPATQGIPQFF
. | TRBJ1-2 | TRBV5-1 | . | TGCGCCAGCAGCCCGATTGAAGGGGGCTACACCTTC | CASSPIEGGYTF
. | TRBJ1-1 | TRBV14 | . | TGTGCCAGCAGCCTTTTTATGAACACTGAAGCTTTCTTT | CASSLFMNTEAFF
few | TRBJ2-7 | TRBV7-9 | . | TGTGCCAGCAGCTTAGGAGGGTCCGAGCAGTACTTC | CASSLGGSEQYF
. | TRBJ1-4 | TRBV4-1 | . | TGCGCCAGCAGCCAATGGGGGACAACTAATGAAAAACTGTTTTTT | CASSQWGTTNEKLFF
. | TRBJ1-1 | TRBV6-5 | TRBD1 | TGTGCCAGCAGTTACTCGACAGGGAGACACACTGAAGCTTTCTTT | CASSYSTGRHTEAFF
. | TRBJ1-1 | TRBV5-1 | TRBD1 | TGCGCCAGCAGCAGACAGGGGGACACTGAAGCTTTCTTT | CASSRQGDTEAFF
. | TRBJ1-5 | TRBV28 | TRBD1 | TGTGCCAGCAGTTTATGGACAGGGGGCGATCAGCCCCAGCATTTT | CASSLWTGGDQPQHF
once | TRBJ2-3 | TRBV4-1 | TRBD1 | TGCGCCAGCAGCCAAAATCCGGGACAGGGTGGCACAGATACGCAGTATTTT | CASSQNPGQGGTDTQYF